This passage covers 15 T cell receptor beta chains from one sample sequenced in a study of T cell responses to AZD1222 COVID-19 vaccine. Libraries were prepared by immunoSEQ multiplex PCR; TCRdb keeps only in-frame clonotypes and omits some of them. The sample has around 160,000 clones, over 80% seen once; the top ten hold around 2.8%. The input for sequencing was peripheral blood, taken on day 0 of MenACWY control vaccination. Receptors were obtained from an adult in good health.

The CDR3 loop reads CASSQEPGPSSPLHF. CDR3 in DNA: TGTGCCAGCAGCCAAGAACCAGGGCCGTCTTCACCCCTCCACTTT. The chain couples TRBV3-1 (or the pseudogene TRBV3-2) to TRBJ1-6, with D maybe TRBD1 (5 bases). The V gene lost 0 bases and the J gene lost 9 bases, with 12 bases spanning the gap. Germline V gene lookup returns CDR1 LGHDT and CDR2 YNNKEL (reference sequence). This CDR3 region has 15 residues.

The genes are TRBV7-9 and TRBJ1-2; 9 bases agree with TRBD1. Per germline, CDR1 SEHNR and CDR2 FQNEAQ (reference sequence). The CDR3 runs to 15 residues. J lost 4 bases, V lost 1 base, and 4 bases had no gene match. This chain's CDR3 is CASSLGTGEPYGYTF. The CDR3 DNA reads TGTGCCAGCAGCTTAGGGACAGGGGAACCCTATGGCTACACCTTC.

This clone was picked up one time. The CDR3 region is CASSYSIDQPQHF. Written as DNA, the CDR3 is TGTGCCAGCAGTTACTCGATAGACCAGCCCCAGCATTTT. V and J are TRBV6-5 and TRBJ1-5; D unresolved. V lost 0 bases and J lost 7, with 7 bases in between. CDR3 length: 13 residues. Germline V gene data show CDR1 as MNHEY and CDR2 as SVGAGI.

This chain uses TRBV7-9 with TRBJ1-2; possibly TRBD1 for D (6 bases). The V gene lost 5 bases and the J gene lost 2 bases, with 12 bases spanning the gap. This CDR3 contains 14 residues. CDR1 SEHNR and CDR2 FQNEAQ come from the germline V gene (reference sequence). CDR3 sequence: CASSGNRANYGYTF. In DNA form, the CDR3 reads TGTGCCAGCAGCGGGAACAGGGCCAACTATGGCTACACCTTC.

The chain couples TRBV5-1 to TRBJ2-2; possibly TRBD2 for D (6 bases). Germline CDR1 SGHRS, CDR2 YFSETQ. The CDR3 covers 15 residues. V lost 0 bases and J lost 2, with 8 bases in between. The CDR3 sequence is CASSLVAGNTGELFF. The CDR3 DNA follows: TGCGCCAGCAGCTTGGTTGCGGGAAACACCGGGGAGCTGTTTTTT.

V gene TRBV19 combines with J gene TRBJ1-5; D might be TRBD1 (6 bases). CDR3 size: 15 residues. The V end was cut by 2 bases, the J end by 6 bases, with 14 bases between. CDR1 is LNHDA and CDR2 is SQIVND in the germline V gene (reference sequence). CDR3 nucleotide sequence: TGTGCCAGTAGTATACTACAGGGTCCCAGTCAGCCCCAGCATTTT. Translated: CASSILQGPSQPQHF.

The chain has TRBV5-1 and TRBJ2-7; 9 nucleotides align to TRBD1. This CDR3 region has 14 residues. V was clipped by 6 bases and J by 2 bases; unmatched bases: 6. Germline V gene sequence: CDR1 SGHRS, CDR2 YFSETQ. DNA for the CDR3: TGCGCCAGCACAGGGGGGGACAGGGCCTACGAGCAGTACTTC. It encodes CASTGGDRAYEQYF.

In this sample, this clone turned up a few times. The CDR3 reads CASSVSSGSNYNEQFF. The CDR3 DNA reads as TGTGCCAGCAGCGTATCTAGCGGGAGTAACTACAATGAGCAGTTCTTC. This chain joins TRBV9 and TRBJ2-1; 10 bases match TRBD2. This CDR3 comprises 16 residues. The trim removed 1 base at V and 3 bases at J, leaving 4 bases unmatched. Germline assignment: CDR1 SGDLS and CDR2 YYNGEE. The whole variable domain, filled in from reference TRBV9 and TRBJ2-1, reads DSGVTQTPKHLITATGQRVTLRCSPRSGDLSVYWYQQSLDQGLQFLIQYYNGEERAKGNILERFSAQQFPDLHSELNLSSLELGDSALYFCASSVSSGSNYNEQFFGPGTRLTVL.

This chain links TRBV3-1 (or the pseudogene TRBV3-2) with TRBJ1-1; a weak D match, TRBD1 (6 bases). This CDR3 is built from 14 residues. Per germline, CDR1 LGHDT and CDR2 YNNKEL (reference sequence). V was pared by 2 bases and J by 1 base, with 8 bases between. Here the CDR3 reads CASSQIQGNTEAFF. The CDR3 bases are TGTGCCAGCAGCCAAATACAGGGGAACACTGAAGCTTTCTTT.

The V call is TRBV6-2 or TRBV6-3, the J call TRBJ2-3; 14 nucleotides line up with TRBD2. The V gene's germline CDR1 is MNHEY and CDR2 SVGEGT. The V segment lost 4 bases and the J segment 8 bases; nucleotides outside the gene matches: 8. There are 16 residues in the CDR3. DNA for the CDR3: TGTGCCAGCAGTTCCTGGGGACTAGCGGGAGAAGGTACGCAGTATTTT. It is translated as CASSSWGLAGEGTQYF.

The rearrangement uses TRBV6-4 and TRBJ1-5, with a possible D match to TRBD1 (5 bases). Germline assignment: CDR1 MRHNA and CDR2 SNTAGT. Trimming removed 5 bases from V and 0 bases from J, with 11 bases in between. This CDR3 has 15 residues. CDR3 loop: CASSPDSDSNQPQHF. The CDR3 nucleotides read TGTGCCAGCAGTCCCGACAGCGATAGCAATCAGCCCCAGCATTTT.

This rearrangement joins TRBV11-2 to TRBJ1-3; D perhaps matches TRBD1 (6 bases). Germline V lookup: CDR1 SGHAT, CDR2 FQNNGV. The CDR3 totals 15 residues. Trimming stripped 6 bases from V and 2 bases from J, with 14 bases between. The CDR3 reads CASRLRGETGNTIYF. CDR3 in DNA: TGTGCCAGCAGGCTCAGGGGAGAAACTGGAAACACCATATATTTT. Looking up the rest from reference TRBV11-2 and TRBJ1-3 gives the full variable domain: EAGVAQSPRYKIIEKRQSVAFWCNPISGHATLYWYQQILGQGPKLLIQFQNNGVVDDSQLPKDRFSAERLKGVDSTLKIQPAKLEDSAVYLCASRLRGETGNTIYFGEGSWLTVV.

J is TRBJ1-5 and V is TRBV6-7, with D perhaps matching TRBD1 (5 bases). TRBV6-7 is marked as an open reading frame, function uncertain. The V end was cut by 4 bases, the J end by 6 bases, with 22 bases between. This CDR3 comprises 17 residues. The CDR3 coding sequence is TGTGCCAGCAGTTTCGACTGCCGGGTGGGGGTAGGTCAGCCCCAGCATTTT. Residues: CASSFDCRVGVGQPQHF.

V is TRBV28 and J is TRBJ1-1; D not certain. The germline CDR1 and CDR2 sequences are MDHEN and SYDVKM. Trimming removed 5 bases from V and 0 bases from J, with 10 bases in between. The CDR3 has 14 amino acids. DNA of the CDR3: TGTGCCAGCAGTATAGGGAACCTGAACACTGAAGCTTTCTTT. Its translation: CASSIGNLNTEAFF. The full variable domain, with the rest looked up from reference TRBV28 and TRBJ1-1, is DVKVTQSSRYLVKRTGEKVFLECVQDMDHENMFWYRQDPGLGLRLIYFSYDVKMKEKGDIPEGYSVSREKKERFSLILESASTNQTSMYLCASSIGNLNTEAFFGQGTRLTVV.

V and J are TRBV11-2 and TRBJ1-2, with D perhaps matching TRBD1 (5 bases). The V gene's germline CDR1 is SGHAT and CDR2 FQNNGV. The CDR3 totals 14 residues. With 5 bases removed from V and 5 bases from J, the gap between germline ends came to 15 bases. The CDR3 DNA reads as TGTGCCAGCAGCCCAGGCAGGGTGAAATATGGCTACACCTTC. Residues: CASSPGRVKYGYTF.